Each of the 18 T cell receptor beta chains below was sequenced from the same sample in a study of blood T cell repertoires in COVID-19. This table comes from immunoSEQ multiplex PCR, and its TCRdb copy is limited to in-frame clones, with some not included. The data show around 160,000 clones, roughly 76% seen once. The sequenced sample consisted of peripheral blood. The receptors originated from a human donor with acute or convalescent COVID-19. The donor label of this sample is uncertain.

V usage is TRBV19 and J usage is TRBJ1-2; 10 bases are a match to TRBD1. The CDR3 runs 16 residues. V trimming: 3 bases; J trimming: 6 bases; junction bases outside the gene matches: 10. In germline, CDR1 is LNHDA, CDR2 SQIVND (reference sequence). CDR3 DNA: TGTGCCAGTAGTATCTTCTACGGGACAGGGGACAATGGCTACACCTTC. Its protein is CASSIFYGTGDNGYTF.

The chain employs TRBV12-5 and TRBJ2-2, with 10 bases aligning to TRBD2. J was trimmed by 6 bases and V by 6 bases; bases with no gene match: 7. Germline V lookup: CDR1 LGHNT, CDR2 FRNRAP. The CDR3 totals 15 residues. DNA for the CDR3: TGTGCTAGTGGGGCAGCGGGGGGGCTGTCCGGGGAGCTGTTTTTT. Translation gives CASGAAGGLSGELFF.

The chain recombines TRBV4-2 with TRBJ2-5; TRBD2 is a possible D gene (6 bases). Germline-derived CDR1 and CDR2 are LGHNA and YNFKEQ. The CDR3 runs 14 residues. Between the trimmed V and J ends, which lost 5 bases and 9 bases, there was a span of 19 bases. The CDR3, as DNA: TGTGCCAGCAGCGTCGGAGGGGACGAGTCATCCCAGTACTTC. Protein: CASSVGGDESSQYF.

The sample holds one count of this clone. The V gene is TRBV9, the J gene TRBJ1-1; 9 nucleotides agree with TRBD1. Germline loops: CDR1 SGDLS, CDR2 YYNGEE. The V and J ends lost 4 bases and 1 base, in that order; junction bases with no gene match: 2. CDR3 length equals 14 residues. The CDR3 DNA follows: TGTGCCAGCAGCCGGACAGGGGAGAACACTGAAGCTTTCTTT. This gives the protein CASSRTGENTEAFF.

V and J are TRBV5-4 and TRBJ1-2, with 10 bases lining up with TRBD1. The CDR3 covers 13 residues. Germline V gene lookup returns CDR1 SGHNT and CDR2 YYREEE (reference sequence). V shed 2 bases, J shed 6 bases, and the junction held 1 base outside the gene matches. In DNA, the CDR3 is TGTGCCAGCAGCTTCGACAGGGGGCATGGCTACACCTTC. Residues: CASSFDRGHGYTF.

V and J are TRBV7-2 and TRBJ1-6; tentative D call: TRBD1 (5 bases). Germline CDR1 SGHTA, CDR2 FQGNSA. The CDR3 loop spans 16 amino acids. V lost 5 bases and J lost 6, with 17 bases in between. The CDR3 protein is CASSRDSTKTNSPLHF. Written as DNA, the CDR3 is TGTGCCAGCAGCCGTGACAGCACCAAGACTAATTCACCCCTCCACTTT.

This clone was recorded a few times. The V call is TRBV30, the J call TRBJ1-3; 7 nucleotides line up with TRBD1. The V segment lost 2 bases and the J segment 0 bases; nucleotides outside the gene matches: 19. Germline-derived CDR1 and CDR2 are GTSNPN and SVGIG (reference sequence). This CDR3 spans 20 amino acids. The CDR3 coding sequence is TGTGCCTGGAGTCGTCCGGGACAGACCTTTCCCACTCTCTCTGGAAACACCATATATTTT. It translates to CAWSRPGQTFPTLSGNTIYF.

This clone is a singleton in its sample. The V and J genes are TRBV2 and TRBJ1-4; D is unclear. The CDR3 has 13 residues. Germline lookup yields CDR1 SNHLY and CDR2 FYNNEI. V was trimmed by 7 bases and J by 4 bases, leaving 10 bases between them. This CDR3 reads CASIGAFNEKLFF. The CDR3 nucleotides read TGTGCCAGCATAGGAGCTTTTAATGAAAAACTGTTTTTT.

The chain is built from TRBV27 and TRBJ1-2, with TRBD1 identical over 9 bases. The CDR3 totals 15 residues. Germline V gene data show CDR1 as MNHEY and CDR2 as SMNVEV (reference sequence). V gave up 4 bases and J gave up 2 bases; unmatched junction bases: 5. The CDR3 region has the DNA TGTGCCAGCAGTTATTCCGGGACAGGGAACTATGGCTACACCTTC. This translates into CASSYSGTGNYGYTF.

The chain has TRBV2 and TRBJ1-4; possible D gene TRBD1, 6 bases. Germline V gene sequence: CDR1 SNHLY, CDR2 FYNNEI. V shed 6 bases and J shed 8 bases, with 16 bases lying between them. There are 14 residues in the CDR3. The CDR3 loop reads CASRADREWEKLFF. The CDR3 coding sequence is TGTGCCAGCAGGGCGGACAGAGAGTGGGAAAAACTGTTTTTT.

The CDR3 sequence: CASSLLDRGYGYTF. In DNA form, the CDR3 reads TGTGCCAGCAGTTTACTCGACAGGGGATATGGCTACACCTTC. The chain carries TRBV27 and TRBJ1-2, with TRBD1 matching 8 bases. Trimming cost V 2 bases and J 5 bases; bases outside gene matches: 4. The CDR3 covers 14 residues. Germline V gene lookup returns CDR1 MNHEY and CDR2 SMNVEV (reference sequence).

The chain couples TRBV11-2 to TRBJ1-2; possibly TRBD1 for D (5 bases). V was cut by 1 base and J by 4 bases, with 13 bases left in between. The CDR3 runs 15 residues. From germline, CDR1 is SGHAT and CDR2 FQNNGV. The CDR3 DNA reads TGTGCCAGCAGCTTAGTGGCAGGGACTTCCTATGGCTACACCTTC. Its protein is CASSLVAGTSYGYTF.

CDR3 nucleotide sequence: TGTGCCAGCAGCTTAGCGTCCTCTAGAGGCTACACCTTC. It translates to CASSLASSRGYTF. J is TRBJ1-2 and V is TRBV7-2; no firm D call. CDR1 is SGHTA and CDR2 is FQGNSA in the germline V gene. The V end was cut by 0 bases, the J end by 8 bases, with 10 bases between. CDR3 size: 13 residues.

The V gene is TRBV5-1, the J gene TRBJ2-1; D remains unclear. Per the germline V gene, CDR1 is SGHRS and CDR2 is YFSETQ. The CDR3 spans 15 residues. Trimming removed 5 bases at V and 0 bases at J, with 12 bases between. The CDR3 nucleotides are TGCGCCAGCAGTCCGTCAATGAGCTCCTACAATGAGCAGTTCTTC. Its translation: CASSPSMSSYNEQFF.

CDR3: CASRPTTGGGNTIYF. Written as DNA, the CDR3 is TGTGCCAGCAGACCCACGACAGGGGGAGGAAACACCATATATTTT. The gene calls are TRBV3-1 (or the pseudogene TRBV3-2) and TRBJ1-3, with TRBD1 matching over 9 bases. The CDR3 is 15 amino acids. Trimming at V came to 6 bases and at J to 4 bases, leaving 7 bases not matched to a gene. The germline CDR1 and CDR2 sequences are LGHDT and YNNKEL (reference sequence).

A few counts support this clone. The V gene is TRBV18, the J gene TRBJ1-5; the D gene is possibly TRBD1 (6 bases). The V gene lost 6 bases and the J gene lost 1 base, with 19 bases spanning the gap. This CDR3 region has 17 residues. The germline V gene encodes CDR1 KGHSH and CDR2 LQKENI. CDR3 nucleotide sequence: TGTGCCAGCTCCCCCTTGGCGGGGGCAGGGAGCAATCAGCCCCAGCATTTT. It translates to CASSPLAGAGSNQPQHF.

The CDR3 coding sequence is TGTGCCATCCAGAGGGCCCCTAATCAGCCCCAGCATTTT. This encodes CAIQRAPNQPQHF. The chain uses TRBV2 and TRBJ1-5, with D unclear. Looked up from germline, CDR1 is SNHLY and CDR2 is FYNNEI. V was cut by 10 bases and J by 4 bases, with 14 bases left in between. The CDR3 totals 13 residues.

The count of this clone is one. V is TRBV3-1 (or the pseudogene TRBV3-2) and J is TRBJ2-3; tentatively, D is TRBD1 (5 bases). The germline gives CDR1 LGHDT, CDR2 YNNKEL (reference sequence). Trimming stripped 4 bases from V and 0 bases from J, with 8 bases between. This CDR3 is built from 14 residues. The CDR3 DNA reads as TGTGCCAGCAGCCCAGGGTGGAGCACAGATACGCAGTATTTT. Protein: CASSPGWSTDTQYF.